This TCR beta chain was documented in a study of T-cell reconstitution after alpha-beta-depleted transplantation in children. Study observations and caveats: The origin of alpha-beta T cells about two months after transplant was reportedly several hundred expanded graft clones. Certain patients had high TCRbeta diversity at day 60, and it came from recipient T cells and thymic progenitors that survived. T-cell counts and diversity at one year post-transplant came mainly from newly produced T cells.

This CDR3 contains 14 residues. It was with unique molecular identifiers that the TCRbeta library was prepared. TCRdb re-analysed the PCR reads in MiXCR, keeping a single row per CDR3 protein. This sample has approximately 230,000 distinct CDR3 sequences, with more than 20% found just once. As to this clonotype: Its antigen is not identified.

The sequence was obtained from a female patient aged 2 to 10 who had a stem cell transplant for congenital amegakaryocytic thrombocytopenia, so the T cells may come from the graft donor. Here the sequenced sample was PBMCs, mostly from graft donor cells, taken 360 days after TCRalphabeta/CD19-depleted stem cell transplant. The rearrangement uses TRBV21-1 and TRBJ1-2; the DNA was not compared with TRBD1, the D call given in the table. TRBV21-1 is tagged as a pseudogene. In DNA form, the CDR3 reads TGTGCCAGCAGCAACTCGACAGGGTACTATGGCTACACCTTC. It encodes CASSNSTGYYGYTF.